This TCR beta chain stems from a study of OX40 agonist ivuxolimab in advanced cancers. Regarding the study as a whole: CD8+ T cells showed, on average, more clonal expansion than CD4+ cells.

TCRdb's table, derived via immunoSEQ multiplex PCR, lists solely in-frame clones and lacks some. Of 66,000 or so clones listed, roughly 73% are singletons. For this clone: No antigen is known for it.

Germline V gene sequence: CDR1 SNHLY, CDR2 FYNNEI. This CDR3 is 12 amino acids long. Trimming took 4 bases from V and 6 from J, leaving 7 bases between them. This chain links TRBV2 with TRBJ2-1; D possibly corresponds to TRBD2 (6 bases). The receptor's source is an adult with an advanced solid tumor such as melanoma, head and neck, liver or kidney cancer. The starting material was CD4+ or CD8+ T cells sorted from blood, obtained in a trial of the OX40 agonist ivuxolimab. CDR3 sequence reads: CASSVGGNEQFF. The CDR3 coding sequence is TGTGCCAGCAGTGTGGGAGGCAATGAGCAGTTCTTC.